The rows below give T cell receptor beta chains drawn from one sample of a study of OX40 agonist ivuxolimab in advanced cancers. Generated by immunoSEQ multiplex PCR, the TCRdb table keeps only in-frame clones and is missing some. The sample records 50,000 or so clones, about 82% being singletons. The sample consisted of CD4+ or CD8+ T cells sorted from blood, taken in a trial of the OX40 agonist ivuxolimab. The receptors here all came from an adult with an advanced solid tumor such as melanoma, head and neck, liver or kidney cancer. The CDR3 runs from the conserved cysteine through the conserved F or W. Fields, in order: J gene, V gene, D gene, clone size, CDR3 DNA, CDR3 protein. D genes are given only for firm matches. Not all rows give a size; the values are once, few, many and, for expanded clones, a class.

TRBJ2-2 TRBV6-4 NA NA TGTGCCAGCAGTGCGACAGCGAACACCGGGGAGCTGTTTTTT CASSATANTGELFF
TRBJ2-1 TRBV28 TRBD1 NA TGTGCCAGCAATCCGGGACAGGGATTGGATGAGCAGTTCTTC CASNPGQGLDEQFF
TRBJ1-6 TRBV7-9 TRBD1 NA TGTGCCAGCAGCTTGGGACAGGGAGGGATTTCACCCCTCCACTTT CASSLGQGGISPLHF
TRBJ1-1 TRBV5-1 NA NA TGCGCCAGCAGCTTGGGGAGCTCCCGAAACACTGAAGCTTTCTTT CASSLGSSRNTEAFF
TRBJ1-1 TRBV6-5 NA NA TGTGCCAGCAGTCAAGGGGCGGGGTCCCTCACTGAAGCTTTCTTT CASSQGAGSLTEAFF
TRBJ1-5 TRBV28 NA NA TGTGCCAGCAGTCCCTCGGGGCAGGGGAGTCAGCCCCAGCATTTT CASSPSGQGSQPQHF
TRBJ1-1 TRBV5-8 NA NA TGTGCCAGCAGCTTGGACGGGATGGGCACTGAAGCTTTCTTT CASSLDGMGTEAFF
TRBJ2-2 TRBV7-2 NA once TGTGCCAGCAGCTTAGGGTTGGCAGGGTCCTCGAACACCGGGGAGCTGTTTTTT CASSLGLAGSSNTGELFF
TRBJ2-7 TRBV7-9 NA NA TGTGCCAGCGGCAGAGGGGGGTCGGGAACCTACGAGCAGTACTTC CASGRGGSGTYEQYF
TRBJ1-2 TRBV4-1 NA NA TGCGCCAGCAGCCAGATTACGACAGGAGACTATGGCTACACCTTC CASSQITTGDYGYTF
TRBJ2-1 TRBV7-8 TRBD1 NA TGTGCCAGCAGCCCCCTCGTAGGGGGCGTTGAGCAGTTCTTC CASSPLVGGVEQFF
TRBJ1-5 TRBV19 NA NA TGTGCCAGTAGTATCTTGGCGGTCAATCAGCCCCAGCATTTT CASSILAVNQPQHF
TRBJ2-5 TRBV18 NA NA TGTGCCAGCTCACCATATCGTGCCAAAAATGGCCAAGAGACCCAGTACTTC CASSPYRAKNGQETQYF
TRBJ1-6 TRBV9 NA NA TGTGCCAGCAGGAGGGAAGACCGGAATTCACCCCTCCACTTT CASRREDRNSPLHF
TRBJ2-7 TRBV11-3 TRBD1 once TGTGCCAGCAGCCCGACAGGGGCCGGAACCTACGAGCAGTACTTC CASSPTGAGTYEQYF
TRBJ2-7 TRBV12-5 NA NA TGTGCTAGTGGTTCCCCGGTAGAGAATCCCTACGAGCAGTACTTC CASGSPVENPYEQYF
TRBJ2-3 TRBV9 NA NA TGTGCCAGCAGCGTAGGACGTCTCCCGGGGTCCACAGATACGCAGTATTTT CASSVGRLPGSTDTQYF
TRBJ1-3 TRBV6-5 NA NA TGTGCCAGCAGACGACAGTCGGACACCATATATTTT CASRRQSDTIYF
TRBJ2-5 TRBV10-3 NA NA TGTGCCATCAGTGAGACGCCCGACCGGGTGGAGACCCAGTACTTC CAISETPDRVETQYF
TRBJ1-6 TRBV5-6 TRBD1 few TGTGCCAGCAGCTACGGACAGGGCGATTCACCCCTCCACTTT CASSYGQGDSPLHF
TRBJ1-6 TRBV6-5 NA NA TGTGCCAGCACCCCAACAGGGCCTGGAGCCCTCCACTTT CASTPTGPGALHF
TRBJ2-1 TRBV29-1 NA NA TGCAGCGTTCTCACCGGGAACTACAATGAGCAGTTCTTC CSVLTGNYNEQFF
TRBJ1-1 TRBV25-1 NA NA TGTGCCAGCACTCGGTTGACTGAAGCTTTCTTT CASTRLTEAFF
TRBJ1-1 TRBV15 NA NA TGTGCCACCAGGGTGGGGAATCCCACGCGGGCCTGGACTGAAGCTTTCTTT CATRVGNPTRAWTEAFF